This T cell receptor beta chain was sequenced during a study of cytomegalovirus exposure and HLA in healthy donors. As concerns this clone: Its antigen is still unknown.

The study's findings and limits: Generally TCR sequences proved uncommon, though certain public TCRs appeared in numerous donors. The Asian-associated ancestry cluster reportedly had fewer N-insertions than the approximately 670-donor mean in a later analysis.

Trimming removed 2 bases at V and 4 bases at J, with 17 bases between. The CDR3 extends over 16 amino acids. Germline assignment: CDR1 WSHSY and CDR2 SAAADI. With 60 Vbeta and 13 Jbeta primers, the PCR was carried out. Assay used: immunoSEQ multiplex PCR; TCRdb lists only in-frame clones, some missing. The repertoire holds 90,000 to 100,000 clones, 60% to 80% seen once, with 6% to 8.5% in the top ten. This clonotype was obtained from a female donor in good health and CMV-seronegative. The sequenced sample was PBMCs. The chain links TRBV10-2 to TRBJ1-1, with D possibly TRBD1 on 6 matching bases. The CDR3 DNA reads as TGCGCCAGCAGTGAGAGGGGGGGCGCAGCGACCACTGAAGCTTTCTTT. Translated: CASSERGGAATTEAFF.